This passage covers 3 T cell receptor beta chains from one sample sequenced in a study of beta chain features in type 1 diabetes. Expressed TCRB transcripts were sequenced because the entire RNA isolate underwent reverse transcription. Sequencing used immunoSEQ multiplex PCR; TCRdb keeps in-frame clones, though not all of them. The data contain hundreds of thousands of clones, 11% of them singletons. Specimen: naive CD4+ T cells from blood. The source of these receptors is a woman aged 18-30 years in good health.

This clone was seen more than once but under ten times. The chain is built from TRBV13 and TRBJ2-7; 8 bases fit TRBD1. The V gene end was trimmed by 2 bases and the J gene end by 6 bases; junction bases not matched to a gene: 12. The CDR3 has 16 amino acids. Germline V gene sequence: CDR1 PRHDT, CDR2 FYEKMQ (reference sequence). CDR3 sequence: CASSLRFRGRRGEQYF. Written as DNA, the CDR3 is TGTGCCAGCAGCTTAAGGTTCAGGGGGCGACGGGGCGAGCAGTACTTC.

This clone was seen a handful of times. J is TRBJ2-7 and V is TRBV6-6; D gene unclear. CDR1 is MNHNY and CDR2 is SVGAGI in the germline V gene (reference sequence). The CDR3 is made up of 14 amino acids. Between the trimmed V and J ends, which lost 6 bases and 1 base, there was a span of 13 bases. The CDR3 coding sequence is TGTGCCAGCAGAGAGGAAGGATTATCCTACGAGCAGTACTTC. Translated, it gives CASREEGLSYEQYF.

This clone was counted only a few times. CDR3: CASRDPSGSLTDTQYF. CDR3 sequence (DNA): TGTGCCAGCAGGGACCCTAGCGGGAGTTTAACAGATACGCAGTATTTT. V is TRBV2 and J is TRBJ2-3, with TRBD2 matching 10 bases. With V trimmed by 6 bases and J by 3 bases, 9 bases remained unmatched. The CDR3 sequence is 16 residues long. The germline gives CDR1 SNHLY, CDR2 FYNNEI.